The rows below give T cell receptor beta chains drawn from one sample of a study of tumor-infiltrating lymphocytes in primary liver carcinoma. TCRdb processed the multiplex PCR reads anew with MiXCR; each CDR3 protein has one entry. The table shows some 43,000 distinct CDR3 sequences, with less than 75% occurring only once. Sequencing input: liver tumor tissue from sampling region 5. The source is a man aged 35-49 years with primary liver carcinoma and hepatitis B virus infection. Each CDR3 is given without its conserved first and last residue.

v_call: TRBV6-1
cdr3_aa: ASSGVGSGTNVLT

v_call: TRBV5-1
cdr3_aa: ASGDGTSGNQGTQY

v_call: TRBV10-3
cdr3_aa: TISESSNNQHQH

v_call: TRBV28
cdr3_aa: ASSFVGDYEQY

v_call: TRBV11-1
cdr3_aa: ASSESGAGPSPLH

v_call: TRBV20-1
cdr3_aa: SAVQGGTYEQY

v_call: TRBV11-1
cdr3_aa: ASSWGQGGGQPQH

v_call: TRBV11-2
cdr3_aa: AGRGRDTIYGYT

v_call: TRBV10-3
cdr3_aa: AISFQGECRGYT

v_call: TRBV4-1
cdr3_aa: ASSRIPGTSAAKNIQY

v_call: TRBV5-1
cdr3_aa: ASSLLTNTYEQY

v_call: TRBV11-2
cdr3_aa: ASRGTSGRVNEQY

v_call: TRBV10-1
cdr3_aa: ACSPIPGYGYT

v_call: TRBV10-3
cdr3_aa: VIRSGQGTYNERF

v_call: TRBV5-1
cdr3_aa: ASSSGGDSYNEQF

v_call: TRBV2
cdr3_aa: ASSTKLIWDTRY

v_call: TRBV7-9
cdr3_aa: ANTLETANYGYT

v_call: TRBV6-6
cdr3_aa: ASSDGGARKLF

v_call: TRBV28
cdr3_aa: ASSLTGGPNTEAF

v_call: TRBV11-2
cdr3_aa: ASSRRGNTGELF

v_call: TRBV7-9
cdr3_aa: ASSPRPNEKLF

v_call: TRBV6-1
cdr3_aa: VSTRTADSGAIVLT

v_call: TRBV11-2
cdr3_aa: AISLDGTLPYEQY

v_call: TRBV13
cdr3_aa: ASSLYGGYNSPLH

v_call: TRBV5-1
cdr3_aa: ASSYREKETQY

v_call: TRBV19
cdr3_aa: ASSIEVRPDERLF

v_call: TRBV7-2
cdr3_aa: ASSQFGGANVLT

v_call: TRBV4-1
cdr3_aa: ANSGAANYGCT

v_call: TRBV5-1
cdr3_aa: TSSLERQGVNGELF

v_call: TRBV29-1
cdr3_aa: RADQETQY

v_call: TRBV4-1
cdr3_aa: ASSQDPCGSSYEQY

v_call: TRBV20-1
cdr3_aa: SASGSGPGTSGSNEQF

v_call: TRBV10-1
cdr3_aa: ASSKLASGELF

v_call: TRBV12-3/TRBV12-4
cdr3_aa: AISFEGTSHNEQF

v_call: TRBV13
cdr3_aa: ASTPRGQTSYKEQS

v_call: TRBV5-4
cdr3_aa: ASSPGIADTDMQY

v_call: TRBV7-8
cdr3_aa: ASSLDSEEYEQY

v_call: TRBV9
cdr3_aa: ASSVVQGGTEAF

v_call: TRBV12-3/TRBV12-4
cdr3_aa: ASSPRQIETQY

v_call: TRBV6-5
cdr3_aa: ASSYSTWAYEQY

v_call: TRBV29-1
cdr3_aa: SVVGGTGANVLT

v_call: TRBV29-1
cdr3_aa: SAGVLGAYERY

v_call: TRBV10-1
cdr3_aa: ASSEKGRLY

v_call: TRBV30
cdr3_aa: AWRPRQGDRFYGYT

v_call: TRBV7-9
cdr3_aa: ASSLAGGSTDTQY

v_call: TRBV20-1
cdr3_aa: SARVGGARVGEQY

v_call: TRBV6-5
cdr3_aa: TSSSTARGYEQY

v_call: TRBV4-2
cdr3_aa: ASSHDPELANEQF